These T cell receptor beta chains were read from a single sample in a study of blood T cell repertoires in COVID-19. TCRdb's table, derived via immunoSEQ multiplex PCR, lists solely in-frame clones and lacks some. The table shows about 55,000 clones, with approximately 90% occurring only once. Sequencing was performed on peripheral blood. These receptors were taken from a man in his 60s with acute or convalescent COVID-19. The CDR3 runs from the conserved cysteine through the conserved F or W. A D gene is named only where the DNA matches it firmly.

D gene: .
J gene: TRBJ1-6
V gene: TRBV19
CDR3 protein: CASSIGDSYNSPLHF

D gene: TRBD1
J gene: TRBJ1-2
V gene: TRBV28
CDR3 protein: CASSLTGGGYGYTF

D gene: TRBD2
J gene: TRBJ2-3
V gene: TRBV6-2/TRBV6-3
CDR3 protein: CASSSGLGEIFTQYF

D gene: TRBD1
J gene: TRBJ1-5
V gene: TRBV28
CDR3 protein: CASSRRTGINQPQHF

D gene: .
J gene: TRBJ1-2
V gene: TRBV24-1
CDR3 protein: CATSAPERQGSYGYTF

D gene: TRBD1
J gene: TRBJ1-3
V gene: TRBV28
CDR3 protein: CASWTGPGGNTIYF

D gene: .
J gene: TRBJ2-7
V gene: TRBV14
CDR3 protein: CASSQGGTLSYEQYF

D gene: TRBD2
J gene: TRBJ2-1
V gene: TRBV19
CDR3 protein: CASSRTSGGYNEQFF

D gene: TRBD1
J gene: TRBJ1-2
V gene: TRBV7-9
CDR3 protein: CASSRQGAINGYTF

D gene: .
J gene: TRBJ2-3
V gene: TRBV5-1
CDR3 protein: CASILGGRGTDTQYF

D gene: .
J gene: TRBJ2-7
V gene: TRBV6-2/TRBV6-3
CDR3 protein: CASSYSKEVGSTYEQYF

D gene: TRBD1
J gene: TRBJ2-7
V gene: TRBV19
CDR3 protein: CASSAGTDSYEQYF

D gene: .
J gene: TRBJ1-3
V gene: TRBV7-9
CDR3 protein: CASSRRPGQRSGNTIYF

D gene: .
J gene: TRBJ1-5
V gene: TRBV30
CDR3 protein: CAWSAGDGNQPQHF

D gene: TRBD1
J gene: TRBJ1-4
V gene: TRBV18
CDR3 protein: CASSSNGQGAGEKLFF

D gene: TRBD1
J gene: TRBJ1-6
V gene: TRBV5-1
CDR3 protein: CASSLGQGVSPLHF

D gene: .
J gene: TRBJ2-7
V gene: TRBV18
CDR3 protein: CASSPPFQGRRYEQYF

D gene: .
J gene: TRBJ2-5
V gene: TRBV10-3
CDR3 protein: CAISESKGRVGETQYF

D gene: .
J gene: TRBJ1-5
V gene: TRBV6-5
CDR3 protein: CASMEPWHNQPQHF

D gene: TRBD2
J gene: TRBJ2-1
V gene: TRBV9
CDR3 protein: CASSVLGGSSYNEQFF

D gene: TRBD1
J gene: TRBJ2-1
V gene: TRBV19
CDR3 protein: CASSPESRDRGHNEQFF

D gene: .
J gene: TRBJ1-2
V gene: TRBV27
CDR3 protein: CASSLGGPQNYGYTF

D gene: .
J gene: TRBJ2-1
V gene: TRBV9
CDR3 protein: CASSVDAGRRNEQFF

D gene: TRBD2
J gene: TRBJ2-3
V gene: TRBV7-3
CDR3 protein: CASSFNAGGTDTQYF

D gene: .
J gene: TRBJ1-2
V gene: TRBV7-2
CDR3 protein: CASSSNSGKGGYTF

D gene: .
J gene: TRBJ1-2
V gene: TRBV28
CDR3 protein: CASSSSGVRGYTF

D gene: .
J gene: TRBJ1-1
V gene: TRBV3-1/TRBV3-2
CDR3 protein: CASSQDTPGQSEAFF

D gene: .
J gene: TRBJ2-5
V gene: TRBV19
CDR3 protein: CASSIGTVQETQYF

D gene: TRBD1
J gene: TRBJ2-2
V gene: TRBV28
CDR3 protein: CASRLGGQGANTGELFF

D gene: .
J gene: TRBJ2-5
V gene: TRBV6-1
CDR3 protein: CASSDAGQTQYF

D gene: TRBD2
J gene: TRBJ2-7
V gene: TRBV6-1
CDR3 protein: CASSDREGSEQYF

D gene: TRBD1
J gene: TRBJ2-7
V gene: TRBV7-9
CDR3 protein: CASRIGGSPGEQYF

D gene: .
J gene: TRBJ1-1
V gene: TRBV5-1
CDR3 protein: CASSSREGGNTEAFF

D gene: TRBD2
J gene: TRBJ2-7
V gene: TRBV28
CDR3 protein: CASSFSKGLAGDYEQYF

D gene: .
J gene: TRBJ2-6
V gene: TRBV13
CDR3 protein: CASSLEVQGSGANVLTF

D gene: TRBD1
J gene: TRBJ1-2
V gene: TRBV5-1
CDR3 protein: CASSSTGGRYGYTF

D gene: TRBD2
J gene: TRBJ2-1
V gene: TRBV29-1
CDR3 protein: CSVDGLAGGNEQFF

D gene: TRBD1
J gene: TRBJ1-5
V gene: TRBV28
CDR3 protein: CASSFRGPQPQHF

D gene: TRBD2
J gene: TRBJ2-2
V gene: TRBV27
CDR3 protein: CASSFGREAGELFF

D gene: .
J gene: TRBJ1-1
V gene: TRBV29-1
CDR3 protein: CSARLGSMNTEAFF

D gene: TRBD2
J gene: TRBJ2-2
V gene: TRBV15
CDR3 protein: CATSRDPAGNTGELFF

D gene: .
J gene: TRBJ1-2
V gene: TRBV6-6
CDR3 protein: CASSYSQGPGGYTF

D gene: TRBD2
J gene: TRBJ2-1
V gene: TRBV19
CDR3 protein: CASGYSGAYNEQFF

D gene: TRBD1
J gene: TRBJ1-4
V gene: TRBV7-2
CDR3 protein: CASSAIGQATNEKLFF

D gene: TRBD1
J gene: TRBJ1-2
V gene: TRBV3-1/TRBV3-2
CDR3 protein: CASSQARAGGSGYTF

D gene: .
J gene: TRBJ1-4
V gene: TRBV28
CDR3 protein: CASSLPDSGGEKLFF

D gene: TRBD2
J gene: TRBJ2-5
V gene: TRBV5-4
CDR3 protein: CATSGGFGETQYF

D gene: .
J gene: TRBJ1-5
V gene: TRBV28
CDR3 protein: CASSLGDSNQPQHF

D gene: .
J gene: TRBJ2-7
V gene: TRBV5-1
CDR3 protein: CASSPGHGQYF

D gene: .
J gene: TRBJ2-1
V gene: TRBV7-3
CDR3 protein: CASSLRQASYNEQFF

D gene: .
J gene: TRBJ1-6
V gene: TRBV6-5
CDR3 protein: CASSYSQGGNSPLHF

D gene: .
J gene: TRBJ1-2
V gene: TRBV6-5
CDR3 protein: CASSAGGRGYTF

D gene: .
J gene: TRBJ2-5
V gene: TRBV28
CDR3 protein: CASSFWGTRVEETQYF